Listed here are 25 T cell receptor beta chains from one sample, sequenced in a study of blood T cell repertoires in COVID-19. Only in-frame clones appear in the TCRdb table, and some are missing; sequencing was by immunoSEQ multiplex PCR. The profile covers around 260,000 clones, with approximately 92% appearing a single time and around 1.1% taken by the ten largest. The sample was PBMCs or T cells enriched from blood (not recorded which). All receptors come from a woman aged 25 to 39 who had recovered from COVID-19.

The chain joins TRBV30 to TRBJ1-5; 8 bases are shared with TRBD1. The CDR3 is made up of 14 amino acids. CDR1 and CDR2 from the germline V gene are GTSNPN and SVGIG (reference sequence). V shed 4 bases, J shed 7 bases, and the junction held 9 bases outside the gene matches. CDR3 protein: CAWTGQGASQPQHF. The DNA of the CDR3 is TGTGCCTGGACTGGTCAGGGGGCATCACAGCCCCAGCATTTT.

V gene TRBV7-9 combines with J gene TRBJ2-2, with TRBD2 identical over 12 bases. CDR1 is SEHNR, CDR2 FQNEAQ, per germline (reference sequence). This CDR3 spans 17 amino acids. V was pared by 4 bases and J by 4 bases, with 7 bases of the junction left unmatched. The CDR3 sequence is CASSSRLAGAVTGELFF. As DNA, the CDR3 is TGTGCCAGCAGCTCCAGACTAGCGGGAGCAGTCACCGGGGAGCTGTTTTTT.

This clone was observed once. This sequence joins TRBV7-9 and TRBJ2-1, with D perhaps matching TRBD2 (6 bases). Germline V gene lookup returns CDR1 SEHNR and CDR2 FQNEAQ (reference sequence). Trimming left V 4 bases short and J 4 bases short, with 14 bases between. The CDR3 contains 15 residues. CDR3 sequence (DNA): TGTGCCAGCAGCTCCGGAGGGAGCATATACAATGAGCAGTTCTTC. Its protein is CASSSGGSIYNEQFF.

The chain has TRBV5-1 and TRBJ2-1; D not certain. The germline CDR1 and CDR2 sequences are SGHRS and YFSETQ. Trimming took off 4 bases at V and 2 bases at J, with 4 bases between the two ends. The CDR3 runs to 12 residues. CDR3 coding DNA: TGCGCCAGCAGCCATGCCTACAATGAGCAGTTCTTC. Translation: CASSHAYNEQFF.

CDR3 amino acids: CASSYGAQRELFF. CDR3 DNA: TGTGCCAGCAGTTACGGTGCGCAGCGGGAACTGTTTTTT. The chain couples TRBV6-2 or TRBV6-3 to TRBJ1-4; D is ambiguous. The germline CDR1 and CDR2 sequences are MNHEY and SVGEGT. V lost 2 bases, J lost 12 bases, and 13 bases lay in between. This CDR3 has 13 amino acids.

This clone appeared a few times. The chain employs TRBV19 and TRBJ1-5; D might be TRBD1 (6 bases). Trimming left V 7 bases short and J 4 bases short, with 14 bases between. This CDR3 has 14 residues. From germline, CDR1 is LNHDA and CDR2 SQIVND (reference sequence). Here the CDR3 reads CASKSAGANQPQHF. CDR3 nucleotides: TGTGCCAGTAAGAGCGCAGGGGCTAATCAGCCCCAGCATTTT.

V and J are TRBV7-9 and TRBJ1-5; 7 bases line up with TRBD1. Germline V lookup: CDR1 SEHNR, CDR2 FQNEAQ (reference sequence). V shed 5 bases and J 4 bases; nucleotides not matched to a gene: 14. The CDR3 runs 17 residues. The CDR3 DNA reads as TGTGCCAGCAGCAACAACCTCGACAGGGCAGGGAATCAGCCCCAGCATTTT. Protein product: CASSNNLDRAGNQPQHF.

J is TRBJ1-1 and V is TRBV6-2 or TRBV6-3; D gene ambiguous. The CDR3 runs 14 residues. V lost 2 bases and J 4 bases, leaving 11 bases between the germline ends. Germline loops: CDR1 MNHEY, CDR2 SVGEGT. The CDR3 DNA reads as TGTGCCAGCAGTTACCGGGGAGGGCCCACTGAAGCTTTCTTT. Translation: CASSYRGGPTEAFF.

The CDR3 reads CASSLPRASVNEQFF. Written as DNA, the CDR3 is TGTGCCAGCAGCTTGCCCAGGGCGTCGGTCAATGAGCAGTTCTTC. The V and J genes are TRBV7-9 and TRBJ2-1; tentative D call: TRBD1 (5 bases). Germline V CDR1 and CDR2: SEHNR, FQNEAQ (reference sequence). Trimming removed 3 bases at V and 6 bases at J, with 15 bases between. This CDR3 has 15 amino acids.

The J gene is TRBJ1-3, the V gene TRBV4-2; TRBD1 matches 7 bases. The V and J ends lost 4 bases and 0 bases, in that order; junction bases with no gene match: 6. The CDR3 length is 16 residues. Per the germline V gene, CDR1 is LGHNA and CDR2 is YNFKEQ. The CDR3 coding sequence is TGTGCCAGCAGCCCCGGACAGGTCAACTCTGGAAACACCATATATTTT. Protein sequence: CASSPGQVNSGNTIYF.

The chain carries TRBV4-3 and TRBJ2-5; D is possibly TRBD2 (6 bases). The germline V and J ends were trimmed by 0 bases and 4 bases, with 15 bases remaining between them. Germline V lookup: CDR1 LGHNA, CDR2 YSLEER. The length of the CDR3 is 16 residues. The CDR3 sequence is CASSQELAARAETQYF. The CDR3 region has the DNA TGCGCCAGCAGCCAAGAGTTAGCGGCTCGAGCAGAGACCCAGTACTTC.

The chain's CDR3 is CASSRGLNGQDTTNEKLFF. The CDR3, as DNA: TGTGCCAGCAGCCGTGGCCTAAACGGACAGGACACAACTAATGAAAAACTGTTTTTT. This chain links TRBV7-2 with TRBJ1-4; TRBD1 aligns across 7 bases. This CDR3 has 19 residues. V shed 5 bases and J 0 bases; nucleotides not matched to a gene: 15. The germline gives CDR1 SGHTA, CDR2 FQGNSA.

CDR3 sequence (DNA): TGTGCCAGCAGCACAAGACAGGGGCTGAGTGAGCAGTTCTTC. It yields the protein CASSTRQGLSEQFF. J is TRBJ2-1 and V is TRBV13; 8 positions agree with TRBD1. CDR1 PRHDT and CDR2 FYEKMQ come from the germline V gene (reference sequence). Germline trimming cut 5 bases from V and 9 bases from J; bases unmatched to any gene: 9. The CDR3 length is 14 residues.

There are a few counts of this clone. V gene TRBV11-2 combines with J gene TRBJ1-6; D is unclear. Germline V gene sequence: CDR1 SGHAT, CDR2 FQNNGV. This CDR3 has 15 amino acids. V was pared by 5 bases and J by 3 bases, with 11 bases between. The CDR3 DNA reads as TGTGCCAGCAGCCCACGAGCAAGCTATAATTCACCCCTCCACTTT. As protein: CASSPRASYNSPLHF.

This clone was picked up one time. The rearrangement uses TRBV2 and TRBJ2-3, with D maybe TRBD1 (6 bases). V lost 7 bases, J lost 5 bases, and 13 bases lay in between. Per germline, CDR1 SNHLY and CDR2 FYNNEI. The CDR3 extends over 13 amino acids. The CDR3 spells CASTQGSLDTQYF. CDR3 bases: TGTGCCAGCACCCAGGGGAGTTTAGATACGCAGTATTTT. The full variable domain, its missing parts supplied by reference TRBV2 and TRBJ2-3, is EPEVTQTPSHQVTQMGQEVILRCVPISNHLYFYWYRQILGQKVEFLVSFYNNEISEKSEIFDDQFSVERPDGSNFTLKIRSTKLEDSAMYFCASTQGSLDTQYFGPGTRLTVL.

The rearrangement uses TRBV3-1 (or the pseudogene TRBV3-2) and TRBJ1-1; the D gene is possibly TRBD1 (5 bases). This CDR3 is 13 amino acids long. Germline V gives CDR1 LGHDT, CDR2 YNNKEL (reference sequence). V lost 4 bases to trimming and J lost 3 bases, with 9 bases between them. The CDR3 DNA is TGTGCCAGCAGCCTAGGCAGGGACACTGAAGCTTTCTTT. This translates into CASSLGRDTEAFF.

CDR3 amino acids: CASSTSLAHTDTQYF. CDR3 in DNA: TGTGCCAGTAGTACTAGTCTAGCGCACACAGATACGCAGTATTTT. V gene TRBV19 combines with J gene TRBJ2-3, with D possibly being TRBD2 (6 bases). The ends were cut back, 4 bases at V and 2 bases at J, with 13 bases in the middle. The CDR3 sequence is 15 residues long. The germline CDR1 and CDR2 sequences are LNHDA and SQIVND (reference sequence).

J is TRBJ2-4 and V is TRBV5-1, with D maybe TRBD2 (5 bases). V lost 7 bases and J lost 3, with 14 bases in between. In germline, CDR1 is SGHRS, CDR2 YFSETQ. The CDR3 sequence is 14 residues long. Written as DNA, the CDR3 is TGCGCCAGCTCGGGCGAGGGTGGCAAAAACATTCAGTACTTC. This encodes CASSGEGGKNIQYF.

This clone was recorded once. This chain connects TRBV4-2 to TRBJ1-2; 8 bases line up with TRBD1. The CDR3 spans 16 residues. V shed 0 bases and J 8 bases; nucleotides not matched to a gene: 11. Per the germline V gene, CDR1 is LGHNA and CDR2 is YNFKEQ. CDR3 region: CASSQDLAGGAWGYTF. As DNA, the CDR3 is TGTGCCAGCAGCCAAGATTTAGCAGGGGGCGCGTGGGGCTACACCTTC.

This clone was observed once. The CDR3 nucleotides read TGTGCCAGCAGCCCGAGGGGGAGGGTAGGACAAGAGACCCAGTACTTC. Translating it yields CASSPRGRVGQETQYF. This chain uses TRBV7-9 with TRBJ2-5; maybe TRBD2 (7 bases). The CDR3 runs 16 residues. CDR1 and CDR2 (germline): SEHNR, FQNEAQ (reference sequence). V was shortened by 5 bases and J by 2 bases, with 18 bases between the two germline ends.

This chain connects TRBV2 to TRBJ2-2, with 7 bases identical to TRBD2. Germline values: CDR1 SNHLY, CDR2 FYNNEI. The CDR3 sequence is 15 residues long. V lost 2 bases, J lost 4 bases, and 4 bases stayed unmatched. The CDR3 nucleotides read TGTGCCAGCAGTGAAAGTGGGAGGGTCACCGGGGAGCTGTTTTTT. Translation gives CASSESGRVTGELFF.

CDR3 sequence (DNA): TGCGCCAGCAGCCAAGATCAGGGGCTGGTTTATTGGGACTATGGCTACACCTTC. The encoded protein is CASSQDQGLVYWDYGYTF. This chain links TRBV4-3 with TRBJ1-2; TRBD1 might be the D (6 bases). The CDR3 totals 18 residues. The germline V gene has CDR1 LGHNA and CDR2 YSLEER. V lost 0 bases and J 3 bases, leaving 20 bases between the germline ends.

The sample holds a few counts of this clone. CDR3 sequence: CASSGRTGGLINIQYF. In DNA, the CDR3 is TGTGCCAGTAGTGGAAGGACAGGGGGTTTGATAAACATTCAGTACTTC. The chain carries TRBV19 and TRBJ2-4, with TRBD1 matching 10 bases. Trimming removed 5 bases from V and 6 bases from J; junction bases left unmatched: 10. Germline CDR1 is LNHDA and CDR2 is SQIVND (reference sequence). The CDR3 is 16 residues long.

The chain has TRBV9 and TRBJ1-1; D is unresolved. The length of the CDR3 is 15 residues. V was shortened by 3 bases and J by 1 base, with 13 bases between the two germline ends. CDR1 SGDLS and CDR2 YYNGEE come from the germline V gene. CDR3: CASSAGGNANTEAFF. The CDR3, as DNA: TGTGCCAGCAGCGCCGGTGGTAACGCGAACACTGAAGCTTTCTTT.

This clone was observed once. CDR3 amino acids: CASSLELGAGAFF. The CDR3 DNA reads as TGTGCCAGCAGCTTGGAACTGGGGGCAGGAGCTTTCTTT. This rearrangement joins TRBV5-4 to TRBJ1-1; D perhaps matches TRBD1 (6 bases). Germline V lookup: CDR1 SGHNT, CDR2 YYREEE (reference sequence). Trimming shortened V by 0 bases and J by 10 bases, and 13 bases separated the two germline ends. The CDR3 covers 13 residues.